This T cell receptor (beta chain) was identified during a study of a mutant IDH1 vaccine in newly diagnosed glioma. At the level of the study: Before enrollment, the patients had been treated with radiotherapy alone, temozolomide alone, or both together. Most of them had received both.

J lost 8 bases, V lost 5 bases, and 10 bases had no gene match. This CDR3 region has 16 residues. CDR1 is SGHAT, CDR2 FQNNGV, per germline. Concerning this clone: Its antigen is currently unknown.

The repertoire was sequenced with immunoSEQ multiplex PCR; TCRdb's copy has only in-frame clones and lacks some. The sample consists of 69,000 or so clones, about 88% of them appearing once. Indicated time point: week 35, safety follow-up. Mutant IDH1 20-mer peptide, at 300 ug, made up each vaccine dose, with topical imiquimod. Every donor had a new WHO grade 3 or 4 astrocytoma that was IDH1-mutant, with loss of nuclear ATRX. The TCR originated in a man aged 30 to 39 with glioma. This sequence joins TRBV11-2 and TRBJ1-6; 9 nucleotides align to TRBD1. The input for sequencing was PBMCs, taken from a glioma patient whose treatment included an IDH1 peptide vaccine. The CDR3: CASSPREGQGYSPLHF. CDR3 nucleotides: TGTGCCAGCAGCCCCCGAGAGGGACAGGGCTATTCACCCCTCCACTTT.